This T cell receptor (beta chain) was retrieved from a study of blood T cell repertoires in COVID-19. Study-level background: T cells, B-cell-depleted T cells, or PBMCs supplied cDNA or gDNA.

Study processing details: Amplification of reference gene primers provided the estimated nucleated cell counts. Produced via immunoSEQ multiplex PCR; TCRdb's table is partial and in-frame only. That table supplies the V and J calls and clone size; D and trimming were determined from the DNA. The table has 100,000 to 150,000 clones, 70% to 90% seen once. All enrollees were roughly 18 to 100 years old and from 25 or so US areas. The origin of this receptor is a woman in her forties or fifties who had recovered from COVID-19. Sequenced: PBMCs or T cells enriched from blood (not recorded which).

CDR3 sequence: CASSSYPTSTPIQYF. CDR3 DNA sequence: TGTGCCAGCAGTTCTTACCCGACTAGCACTCCCATTCAGTACTTC. The chain recombines TRBV27 with TRBJ2-4; 7 bases agree with TRBD2. The CDR3 extends over 15 amino acids. The V segment lost 4 bases and the J segment 9 bases; nucleotides outside the gene matches: 12. The germline V gene encodes CDR1 MNHEY and CDR2 SMNVEV (reference sequence).